One and the same sample provided the 10 T cell receptor beta chains below, sequenced in a study of cytomegalovirus exposure and HLA in healthy donors. The PCR ran on 60 Vbeta and 13 Jbeta primers. Method: immunoSEQ multiplex PCR; TCRdb's copy keeps in-frame clones and lacks some. The table for this sample gives tens of thousands of clones. Source material: PBMCs. These TCRs come from a woman in her sixties or seventies in good health and CMV-seropositive.

This sequence joins TRBV19 and TRBJ2-5; 11 bases fit TRBD2. This CDR3 region has 15 residues. V dropped 5 bases and J dropped 3; count of bases not matched to a gene: 5. CDR1 LNHDA and CDR2 SQIVND come from the germline V gene (reference sequence). In DNA form, the CDR3 reads TGTGCCAGTAGTTTGGCTAGCGGGGGGAAAGAGACCCAGTACTTC. It codes for CASSLASGGKETQYF.

The chain employs TRBV4-1 and TRBJ2-3; no firm D call. CDR1 is MGHRA and CDR2 is YSYEKL in the germline V gene. The CDR3 runs 13 residues. With 6 bases removed from V and 6 bases from J, the gap between germline ends came to 13 bases. The CDR3 reads CASSSGPWDTQYF. The DNA for the CDR3 is TGCGCCAGCAGTTCAGGCCCCTGGGATACGCAGTATTTT.

J is TRBJ2-5 and V is TRBV5-1; 11 nucleotides match TRBD1. With the DNA end fitting TRBJ2-7 better, the J assignment may be wrong. CDR1 and CDR2 from the germline V gene are SGHRS and YFSETQ. The CDR3 loop spans 15 amino acids. The DNA of the CDR3 is TGCGCCAGCAGCTCGGCGGGACAGGGGGGCTACGAGCAGTACTTC. It translates to CASSSAGQGGYEQYF.

The chain recombines TRBV19 with TRBJ1-1; the D gene is possibly TRBD1 (5 bases). V was shortened by 5 bases and J by 3 bases, with 10 bases between the two germline ends. CDR3 size: 13 residues. Germline assignment: CDR1 LNHDA and CDR2 SQIVND (reference sequence). In DNA form, the CDR3 reads TGTGCCAGTAGTGTACAGGTGGACACTGAAGCTTTCTTT. It yields the protein CASSVQVDTEAFF.

The V and J genes are TRBV6-7 and TRBJ1-1, with D hard to call. TRBV6-7 is known as an ORF, though its function is uncertain. This CDR3 has 14 amino acids. Trimming removed 4 bases at V and 0 bases at J, with 9 bases between. The CDR3 loop reads CASSFIDMNTEAFF. The CDR3 nucleotides are TGTGCCAGCAGTTTTATAGACATGAACACTGAAGCTTTCTTT.

The chain couples TRBV5-6 to TRBJ1-1; 8 bases align to TRBD1. The CDR3 has 14 amino acids. Germline-derived CDR1 and CDR2 are SGHDT and YYEEEE. V trimming: 5 bases; J trimming: 3 bases; junction bases outside the gene matches: 6. The CDR3: CASSYGQGDTEAFF. CDR3 nucleotides: TGTGCCAGCAGTTACGGACAGGGAGACACTGAAGCTTTCTTT. The full variable domain, rest sourced from reference TRBV5-6 and TRBJ1-1, is DAGVTQSPTHLIKTRGQQVTLRCSPKSGHDTVSWYQQALGQGPQFIFQYYEEEERQRGNFPDRFSGHQFPNYSSELNVNALLLGDSALYLCASSYGQGDTEAFFGQGTRLTVV.

This rearrangement joins TRBV9 to TRBJ1-4; 7 bases match TRBD1. The CDR3 contains 16 residues. V shed 2 bases, J shed 7 bases, and the junction held 11 bases outside the gene matches. Germline lookup yields CDR1 SGDLS and CDR2 YYNGEE. The CDR3 coding sequence is TGTGCCAGCAGCGTTGAAGGACAGGCCCGATCTGAAAAACTGTTTTTT. Translating gives CASSVEGQARSEKLFF.

The chain is built from TRBV11-2 and TRBJ1-1; D is unresolved. Trimming stripped 5 bases from V and 0 bases from J, with 16 bases between. The CDR3 covers 16 residues. CDR1 SGHAT and CDR2 FQNNGV come from the germline V gene. In DNA form, the CDR3 reads TGTGCCAGCAGCCCCCCCCAGGTAAATATGAACACTGAAGCTTTCTTT. This codes for CASSPPQVNMNTEAFF. Together with reference TRBV11-2 and TRBJ1-1, the CDR3 gives the full variable domain: EAGVAQSPRYKIIEKRQSVAFWCNPISGHATLYWYQQILGQGPKLLIQFQNNGVVDDSQLPKDRFSAERLKGVDSTLKIQPAKLEDSAVYLCASSPPQVNMNTEAFFGQGTRLTVV.

This sequence joins TRBV6-5 and TRBJ1-1; D is possibly TRBD1 (5 bases). CDR1 is MNHEY, CDR2 SVGAGI, per germline. V dropped 6 bases and J dropped 2 bases, with 16 bases sitting between them. The CDR3 sequence is 15 residues long. CDR3 sequence reads: CASRMQGGGNTEAFF. The CDR3 bases are TGTGCCAGCAGGATGCAGGGAGGAGGTAACACTGAAGCTTTCTTT.

The chain joins TRBV19 to TRBJ2-1, with D possibly being TRBD1 (6 bases). The CDR3 consists of 16 residues. Trimming shortened V by 5 bases and J by 4 bases, and 18 bases separated the two germline ends. Germline V gene lookup returns CDR1 LNHDA and CDR2 SQIVND (reference sequence). The CDR3 loop reads CASSPGPRDTYNEQFF. The CDR3 DNA sequence: TGTGCCAGTAGTCCCGGACCTCGGGACACATACAATGAGCAGTTCTTC.